This TCR beta chain was identified in a study of human T cells and chemical hapten exposure. A word on this clonotype: The antigen is undetermined.

The CDR3 loop spans 13 amino acids. The V end was cut by 2 bases, the J end by 2 bases, with 4 bases between. Germline V gives CDR1 ENHRY, CDR2 SYGVKD. Within the library, unique molecular identifiers were attached to each individual cDNA molecule. From the RACE reads, TCRdb called clonotypes with MiXCR, one entry per CDR3 protein. The repertoire holds some 71,000 distinct CDR3 sequences, with 11% as singletons. Study-level findings and limits: Clustering by CDR3 similarity yielded significantly more large clusters from expanded TCRs than controls. No shift was seen in TCRs above 1 in 1000 frequency with DPC sensitization. Expanded TCR counts at PT1 were positively correlated with the patch test score.

Time point here: patch test 3, about 24 weeks after DPC sensitization. Treatment meaning: therapeutic diphenylcyclopropenone sensitization with weekly scalp DPC. This clonotype was sampled from a woman in her 50s with alopecia areata. Some clones in this sample may be carry-over from other donors' samples. The material was whole blood, obtained in connection with sensitization to the hapten diphenylcyclopropenone (DPC). The chain combines TRBV10-3 with TRBJ1-5; D is undetermined. CDR3 loop: CAISEGGNQPQHF. The CDR3 DNA reads TGTGCCATCAGTGAGGGAGGCAATCAGCCCCAGCATTTT.